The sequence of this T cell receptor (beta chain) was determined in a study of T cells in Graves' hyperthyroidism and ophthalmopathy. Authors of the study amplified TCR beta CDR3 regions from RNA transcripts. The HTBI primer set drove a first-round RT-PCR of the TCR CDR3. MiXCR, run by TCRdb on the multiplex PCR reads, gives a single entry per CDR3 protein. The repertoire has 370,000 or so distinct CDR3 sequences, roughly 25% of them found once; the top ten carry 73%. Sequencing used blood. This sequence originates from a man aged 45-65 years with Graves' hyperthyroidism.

The CDR3 DNA sequence: TGCGCCAGCAGCGGGGAACCCCTTTATGGCTACACCTTC. This gives the protein CASSGEPLYGYTF. The genes are TRBV5-1 and TRBJ1-2; no reliable D call. Germline CDR1 is SGHRS and CDR2 is YFSETQ. The length of the CDR3 is 13 residues. V was shortened by 4 bases and J by 5 bases, with 12 bases between the two germline ends.